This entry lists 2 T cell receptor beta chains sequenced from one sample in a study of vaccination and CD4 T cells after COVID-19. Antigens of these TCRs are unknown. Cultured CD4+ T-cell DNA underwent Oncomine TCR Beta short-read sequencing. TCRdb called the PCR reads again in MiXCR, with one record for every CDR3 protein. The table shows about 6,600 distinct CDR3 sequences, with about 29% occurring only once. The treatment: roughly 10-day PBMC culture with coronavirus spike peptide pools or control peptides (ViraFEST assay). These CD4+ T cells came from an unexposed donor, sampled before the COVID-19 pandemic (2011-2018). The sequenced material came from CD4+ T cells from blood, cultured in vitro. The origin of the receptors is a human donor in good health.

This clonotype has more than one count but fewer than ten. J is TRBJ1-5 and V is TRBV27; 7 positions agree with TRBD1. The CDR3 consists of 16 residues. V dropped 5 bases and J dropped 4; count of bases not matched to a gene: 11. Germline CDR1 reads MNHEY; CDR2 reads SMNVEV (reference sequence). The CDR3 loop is CASSPPDRVGNQPQHF. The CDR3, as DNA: TGTGCCAGCAGTCCCCCCGACAGGGTTGGTAATCAGCCCCAGCATTTT.

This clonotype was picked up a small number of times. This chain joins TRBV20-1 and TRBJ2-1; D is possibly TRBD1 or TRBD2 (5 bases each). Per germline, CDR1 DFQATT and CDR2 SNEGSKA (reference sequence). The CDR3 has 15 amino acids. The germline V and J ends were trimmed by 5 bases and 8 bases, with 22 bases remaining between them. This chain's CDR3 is CSAGQTGKGVDEQFF. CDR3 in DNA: TGCAGTGCTGGGCAAACAGGCAAGGGAGTGGATGAGCAGTTCTTC.